These 17 T cell receptor beta chains came from one sample sequenced in a study of response to subunit inactivated influenza vaccine. From the RT-PCR reads, TCRdb called clonotypes with MiXCR, one entry per CDR3 protein. The data contain hundreds of thousands of distinct CDR3 sequences, 10% to 15% of them singletons. This specimen was PBMCs from blood, taken roughly 47 days after vaccination. The receptor source for this set is a man aged 50-59 years who received an inactivated influenza vaccine.

This clonotype showed up just a few times. For the CDR3, the DNA is TGTGCCAGCACTTCATTCCGGGACTCGTACGAGCAGTACTTC. Translated, it gives CASTSFRDSYEQYF. This rearrangement joins TRBV12-3 or TRBV12-4 to TRBJ2-7; TRBD2 might be the D (6 bases). CDR3 length: 14 residues. The V end was cut by 7 bases, the J end by 4 bases, with 17 bases between.

This clonotype was seen many times. V gene TRBV4-1 combines with J gene TRBJ2-1, with 7 bases lining up with TRBD2. Per the germline V gene, CDR1 is MGHRA and CDR2 is YSYEKL. J lost 6 bases, V lost 4 bases, and 9 bases had no gene match. The CDR3 consists of 15 residues. CDR3: CASSPTSTVFNEQFF. CDR3 sequence (DNA): TGCGCCAGCAGCCCGACTAGCACAGTTTTCAATGAGCAGTTCTTC.

CDR3 DNA: TGCAGTGCTAGAGAAGGGGAGGGCAATCAGCCCCAGCATTTT. Protein: CSAREGEGNQPQHF. This rearrangement joins TRBV20-1 to TRBJ1-5, with D possibly TRBD1 on 5 matching bases. Germline values: CDR1 DFQATT, CDR2 SNEGSKA (reference sequence). V lost 0 bases, J lost 2 bases, and 8 bases lay in between. This CDR3 region has 14 residues.

The chain couples TRBV10-3 to TRBJ2-2; 10 nucleotides line up with TRBD2. CDR1 is ENHRY and CDR2 is SYGVKD in the germline V gene. CDR3 length: 16 residues. The ends lost 6 bases at V and 8 bases at J; junction bases unmatched: 12. The CDR3 bases are TGTGCCATCAGAGATCGGGAGCGGGGGGGCCTGGGGGAGCTGTTTTTT. This gives the protein CAIRDRERGGLGELFF.

The chain employs TRBV28 and TRBJ1-2; the match to TRBD1 covers 10 bases. This CDR3 has 15 amino acids. CDR1 MDHEN and CDR2 SYDVKM come from the germline V gene. V dropped 3 bases and J dropped 8; count of bases not matched to a gene: 9. CDR3 residues: CASSFVSTTGGGYTF. CDR3 coding DNA: TGTGCCAGCAGTTTCGTCTCGACGACAGGGGGCGGCTACACCTTC.

This clonotype was observed at least ten times. This sequence joins TRBV12-3 or TRBV12-4 and TRBJ1-3; D is undetermined. There are 13 residues in the CDR3. With 2 bases removed from V and 4 bases from J, the gap between germline ends came to 6 bases. The chain's CDR3 is CASSLRRGNTIYF. In nucleotides, the CDR3 is TGTGCCAGCAGTTTACGGCGGGGAAACACCATATATTTT.

The CDR3 DNA is TGTGCCAGCAGTTTATATCCCGTCGGTAGGGTGAGCGCCTACGAGCAGTACTTC. Residues: CASSLYPVGRVSAYEQYF. This chain connects TRBV28 to TRBJ2-7; D ambiguous. The CDR3 loop spans 18 amino acids. V gave up 1 base and J gave up 2 bases, with 21 bases separating them. Germline lookup yields CDR1 MDHEN and CDR2 SYDVKM.

Many counts were recorded for this clonotype. The CDR3 DNA follows: TGCGCCAGCAGTGAGAAATTCGGGACAGGGGGTTTGGACGAGCAGTACTTC. It yields the protein CASSEKFGTGGLDEQYF. J is TRBJ2-7 and V is TRBV10-2, with 11 nucleotides matching TRBD1. This CDR3 is 17 amino acids long. Germline CDR1 reads WSHSY; CDR2 reads SAAADI. Trimming at V came to 2 bases and at J to 5 bases, leaving 11 bases not matched to a gene.

This clonotype appeared many times. The chain combines TRBV27 with TRBJ2-1, with 9 nucleotides matching TRBD1. Trimming at V came to 4 bases and at J to 7 bases, leaving 5 bases not matched to a gene. The germline V gene encodes CDR1 MNHEY and CDR2 SMNVEV (reference sequence). The CDR3 is made up of 14 amino acids. The chain's CDR3 is CASSSRTGANEQFF. In DNA form, the CDR3 reads TGTGCCAGCAGTTCGAGGACAGGGGCGAATGAGCAGTTCTTC.

This clonotype occurred many times. The V call is TRBV12-3 or TRBV12-4, the J call TRBJ2-3; 8 bases match TRBD2. V lost 5 bases to trimming and J lost 6 bases; unmatched junction nucleotides: 13. The CDR3 covers 16 residues. CDR3 bases: TGTGCCAGCAGTCCATGGGCGGGGGGTTCTGAGGATACGCAGTATTTT. Its translation: CASSPWAGGSEDTQYF.

There are a few counts of this clonotype. The J gene is TRBJ2-3, the V gene TRBV2; TRBD2 matches at 7 bases. The CDR3 spans 16 residues. CDR1 is SNHLY and CDR2 is FYNNEI in the germline V gene. The V gene end was trimmed by 0 bases and the J gene end by 4 bases; junction bases not matched to a gene: 7. The CDR3: CASSEALTSYADTQYF. The CDR3 DNA is TGTGCCAGCAGTGAAGCATTGACTAGCTACGCAGATACGCAGTATTTT. The full variable domain, completed using reference TRBV2 and TRBJ2-3, is EPEVTQTPSHQVTQMGQEVILRCVPISNHLYFYWYRQILGQKVEFLVSFYNNEISEKSEIFDDQFSVERPDGSNFTLKIRSTKLEDSAMYFCASSEALTSYADTQYFGPGTRLTVL.

This clonotype was counted only a few times. The chain recombines TRBV29-1 with TRBJ2-3; D unresolved. The ends were cut back, 7 bases at V and 2 bases at J, with 10 bases in the middle. Per germline, CDR1 SQVTM and CDR2 ANQGSEA. CDR3 size: 12 residues. The CDR3 region is CSGRVSTDTQYF. The CDR3 DNA reads as TGCAGCGGTAGGGTCTCCACAGATACGCAGTATTTT.

This clonotype showed up just a few times. The chain couples TRBV7-9 to TRBJ1-1, with D possibly being TRBD1 (5 bases). This CDR3 comprises 15 residues. Trimming took off 1 base at V and 2 bases at J, with 11 bases between the two ends. Germline loops: CDR1 SEHNR, CDR2 FQNEAQ (reference sequence). The CDR3 DNA reads TGTGCCAGCAGCTTAGGCGGGGGAAGAAACACTGAAGCTTTCTTT. It specifies CASSLGGGRNTEAFF.

This clonotype was counted ten times or more. This rearrangement joins TRBV6-2 or TRBV6-3 to TRBJ1-2, with D perhaps TRBD1 (5 bases). CDR3 length: 14 residues. The V gene's germline CDR1 is MNHEY and CDR2 SVGEGT. V lost 6 bases and J 2 bases, leaving 13 bases between the germline ends. The CDR3 sequence is CASSKGPVNYGYTF. CDR3 bases: TGTGCCAGCAGCAAGGGACCCGTGAACTATGGCTACACCTTC.

The rearrangement uses TRBV7-2 and TRBJ1-1, with D possibly being TRBD1 (5 bases). CDR3 length equals 16 residues. The ends were cut back, 1 base at V and 3 bases at J, with 15 bases in the middle. Germline CDR1 SGHTA, CDR2 FQGNSA. This CDR3 is CASSLVGGSMDTEAFF. The CDR3 nucleotides read TGTGCCAGCAGCTTAGTGGGGGGTTCTATGGACACTGAAGCTTTCTTT.

This clonotype was counted at least ten times. V and J are TRBV27 and TRBJ1-6; 9 bases agree with TRBD1. This CDR3 spans 14 amino acids. Germline V gene sequence: CDR1 MNHEY, CDR2 SMNVEV (reference sequence). Unmatched junction bases numbered 0, after V lost 4 bases and J lost 5 bases. CDR3 in amino acids: CASSWDRDNSPLHF. DNA for the CDR3: TGTGCCAGCAGTTGGGACAGGGATAATTCACCCCTCCACTTT.

This chain links TRBV28 with TRBJ2-2, with unresolved D. The V gene's germline CDR1 is MDHEN and CDR2 SYDVKM. The CDR3 runs to 15 residues. Trimming stripped 7 bases from V and 0 bases from J, with 12 bases between. CDR3 residues: CASTTPFPNTGELFF. In DNA, the CDR3 is TGTGCCAGCACTACTCCCTTCCCGAACACCGGGGAGCTGTTTTTT.